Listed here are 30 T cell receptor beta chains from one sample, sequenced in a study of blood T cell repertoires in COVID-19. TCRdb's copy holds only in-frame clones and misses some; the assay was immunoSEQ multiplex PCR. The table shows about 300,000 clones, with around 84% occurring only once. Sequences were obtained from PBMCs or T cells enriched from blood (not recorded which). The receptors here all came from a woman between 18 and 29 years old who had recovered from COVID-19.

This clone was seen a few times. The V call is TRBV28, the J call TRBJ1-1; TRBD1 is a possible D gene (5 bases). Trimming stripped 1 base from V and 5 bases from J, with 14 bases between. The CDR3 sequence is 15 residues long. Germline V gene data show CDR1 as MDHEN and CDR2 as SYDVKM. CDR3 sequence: CASSLLIRVGTEAFF. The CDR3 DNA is TGTGCCAGCAGTTTATTGATCAGGGTGGGGACTGAAGCTTTCTTT.

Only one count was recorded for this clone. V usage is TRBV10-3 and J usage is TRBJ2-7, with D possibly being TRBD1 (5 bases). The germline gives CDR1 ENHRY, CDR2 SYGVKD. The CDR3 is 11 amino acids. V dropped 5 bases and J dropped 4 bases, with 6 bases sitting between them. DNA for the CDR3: TGTGCCATCAGTCAGGGTTACGAGCAGTACTTC. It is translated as CAISQGYEQYF.

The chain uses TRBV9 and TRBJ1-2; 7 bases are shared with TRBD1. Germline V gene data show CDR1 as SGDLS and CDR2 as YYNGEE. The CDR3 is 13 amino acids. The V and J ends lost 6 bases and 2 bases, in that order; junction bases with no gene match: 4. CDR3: CASNPGQNYGYTF. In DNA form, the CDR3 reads TGTGCCAGCAATCCGGGACAGAACTATGGCTACACCTTC.

The CDR3 coding sequence is TGTGCCTGGACCGCCGGGTTAAATGGGCCCCTCCACTTT. Amino acid sequence: CAWTAGLNGPLHF. The chain combines TRBV30 with TRBJ1-6; no definite D call. The CDR3 extends over 13 amino acids. V was shortened by 4 bases and J by 13 bases, with 17 bases between the two germline ends. CDR1 is GTSNPN, CDR2 SVGIG, per germline (reference sequence).

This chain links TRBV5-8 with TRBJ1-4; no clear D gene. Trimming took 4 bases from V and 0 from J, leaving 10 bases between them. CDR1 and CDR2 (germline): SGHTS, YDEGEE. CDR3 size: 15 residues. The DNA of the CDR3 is TGTGCCAGCAGCCCTAGACCTGCAACTAATGAAAAACTGTTTTTT. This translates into CASSPRPATNEKLFF. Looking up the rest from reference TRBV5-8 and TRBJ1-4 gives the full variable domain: EAGVTQSPTHLIKTRGQQATLRCSPISGHTSVYWYQQALGLGLQFLLWYDEGEERNRGNFPPRFSGRQFPNYSSELNVNALELEDSALYLCASSPRPATNEKLFFGSGTQLSVL.

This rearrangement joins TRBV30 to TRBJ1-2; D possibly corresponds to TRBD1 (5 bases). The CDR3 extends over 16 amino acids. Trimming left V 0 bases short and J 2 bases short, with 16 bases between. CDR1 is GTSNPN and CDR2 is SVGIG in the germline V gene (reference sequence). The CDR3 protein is CAWSVLKSGGNYGYTF. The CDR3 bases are TGTGCCTGGAGTGTACTAAAGTCCGGGGGGAACTATGGCTACACCTTC.

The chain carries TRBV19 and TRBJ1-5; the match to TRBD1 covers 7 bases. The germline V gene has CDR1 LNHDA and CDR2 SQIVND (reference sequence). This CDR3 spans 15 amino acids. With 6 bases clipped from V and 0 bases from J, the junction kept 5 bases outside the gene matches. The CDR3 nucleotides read TGTGCCAGTAGAAGGGGACAGTATAGCAATCAGCCCCAGCATTTT. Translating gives CASRRGQYSNQPQHF.

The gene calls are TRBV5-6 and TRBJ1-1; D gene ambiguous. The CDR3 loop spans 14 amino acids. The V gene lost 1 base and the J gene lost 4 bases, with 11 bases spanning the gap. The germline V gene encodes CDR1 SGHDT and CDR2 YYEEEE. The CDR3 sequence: CASSLRGRATEAFF. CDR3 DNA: TGTGCCAGCAGCTTGCGGGGAAGGGCCACTGAAGCTTTCTTT.

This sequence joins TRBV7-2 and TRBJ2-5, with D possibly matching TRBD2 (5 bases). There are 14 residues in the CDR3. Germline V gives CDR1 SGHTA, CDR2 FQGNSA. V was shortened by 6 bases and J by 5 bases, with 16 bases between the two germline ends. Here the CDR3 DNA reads TGTGCCAGCAGTCCACCCGGACTCCACGAGACCCAGTACTTC. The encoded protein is CASSPPGLHETQYF.

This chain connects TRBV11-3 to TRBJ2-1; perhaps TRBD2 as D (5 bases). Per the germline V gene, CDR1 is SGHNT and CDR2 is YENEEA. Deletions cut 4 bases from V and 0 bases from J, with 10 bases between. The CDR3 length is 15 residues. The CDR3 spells CASSSEESSYNEQFF. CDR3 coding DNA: TGTGCCAGCAGCTCGGAGGAGAGCTCCTACAATGAGCAGTTCTTC.

The CDR3 loop is CASSVAAQGIGTQYF. The CDR3 DNA reads TGTGCCAGCAGCGTAGCTGCACAGGGGATTGGTACGCAGTATTTT. V usage is TRBV9 and J usage is TRBJ2-3; TRBD1 aligns across 7 bases. Per the germline V gene, CDR1 is SGDLS and CDR2 is YYNGEE. CDR3 size: 15 residues. The V and J ends lost 0 bases and 8 bases, in that order; junction bases with no gene match: 9.

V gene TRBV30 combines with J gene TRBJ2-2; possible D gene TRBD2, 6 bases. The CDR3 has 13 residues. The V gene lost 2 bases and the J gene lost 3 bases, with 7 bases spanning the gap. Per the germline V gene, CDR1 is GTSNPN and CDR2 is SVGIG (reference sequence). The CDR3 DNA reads TGTGCCTGGAGTAGGAGGGACACCGGGGAGCTGTTTTTT. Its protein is CAWSRRDTGELFF.

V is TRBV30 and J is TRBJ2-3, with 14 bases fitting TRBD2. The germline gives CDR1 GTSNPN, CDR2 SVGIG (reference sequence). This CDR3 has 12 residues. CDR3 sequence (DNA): TGTGCGGGGACTAGCGGGGGCGATACGCAGTATTTT. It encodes CAGTSGGDTQYF.

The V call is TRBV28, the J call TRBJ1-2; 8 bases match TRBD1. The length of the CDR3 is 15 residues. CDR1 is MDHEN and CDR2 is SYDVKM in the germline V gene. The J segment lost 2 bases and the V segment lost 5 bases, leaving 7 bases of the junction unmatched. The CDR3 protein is CASSDRGVRNYGYTF. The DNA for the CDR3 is TGTGCCAGCAGTGACAGGGGAGTAAGAAACTATGGCTACACCTTC.

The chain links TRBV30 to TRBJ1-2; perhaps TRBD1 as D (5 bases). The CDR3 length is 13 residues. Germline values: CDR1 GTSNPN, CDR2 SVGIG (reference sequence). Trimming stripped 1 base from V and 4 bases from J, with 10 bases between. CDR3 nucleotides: TGTGCCTGGAGTGATACAGGCCTCTATGGCTACACCTTC. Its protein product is CAWSDTGLYGYTF.

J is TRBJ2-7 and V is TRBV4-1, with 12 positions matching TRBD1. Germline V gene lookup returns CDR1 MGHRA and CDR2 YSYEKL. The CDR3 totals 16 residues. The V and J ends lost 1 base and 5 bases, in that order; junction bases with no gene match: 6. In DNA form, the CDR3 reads TGCGCCAGCAGCCAAGTGGAGGGACAGGGGGCCCACGAGCAGTACTTC. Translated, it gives CASSQVEGQGAHEQYF.

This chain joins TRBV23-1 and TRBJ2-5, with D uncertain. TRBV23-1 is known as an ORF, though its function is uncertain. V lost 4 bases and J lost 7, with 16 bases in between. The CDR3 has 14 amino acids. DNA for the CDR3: TGCGCCAGCAGTCCGCGCGCCCAGCGCGGGACCCAGTACTTC. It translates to CASSPRAQRGTQYF.

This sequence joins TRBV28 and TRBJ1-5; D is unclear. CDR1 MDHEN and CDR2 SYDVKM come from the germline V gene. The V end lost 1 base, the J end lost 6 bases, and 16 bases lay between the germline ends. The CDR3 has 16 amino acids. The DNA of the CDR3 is TGTGCCAGCAGTTTATCATCCGCAGGTAGTAGTCAGCCCCAGCATTTT. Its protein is CASSLSSAGSSQPQHF.

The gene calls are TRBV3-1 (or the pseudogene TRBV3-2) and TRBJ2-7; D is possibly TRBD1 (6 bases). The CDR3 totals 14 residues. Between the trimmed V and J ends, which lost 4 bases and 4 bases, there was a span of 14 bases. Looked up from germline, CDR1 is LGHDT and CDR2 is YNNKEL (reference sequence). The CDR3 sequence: CASSLSAGVYEQYF. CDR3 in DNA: TGTGCCAGCAGCCTTAGCGCAGGGGTGTACGAGCAGTACTTC.

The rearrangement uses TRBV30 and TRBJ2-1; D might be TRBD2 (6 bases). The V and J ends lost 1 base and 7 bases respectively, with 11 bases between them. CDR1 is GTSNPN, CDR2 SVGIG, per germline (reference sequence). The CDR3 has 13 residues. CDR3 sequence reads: CAWSAGTQNEQFF. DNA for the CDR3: TGTGCCTGGAGTGCGGGGACTCAAAATGAGCAGTTCTTC.

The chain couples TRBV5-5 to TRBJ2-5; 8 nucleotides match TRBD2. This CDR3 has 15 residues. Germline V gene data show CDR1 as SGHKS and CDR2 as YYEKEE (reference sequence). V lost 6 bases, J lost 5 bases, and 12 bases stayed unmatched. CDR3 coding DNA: TGTGCCAGCACCGCCCGGGGGGGGTACGGGGAGACCCAGTACTTC. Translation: CASTARGGYGETQYF.

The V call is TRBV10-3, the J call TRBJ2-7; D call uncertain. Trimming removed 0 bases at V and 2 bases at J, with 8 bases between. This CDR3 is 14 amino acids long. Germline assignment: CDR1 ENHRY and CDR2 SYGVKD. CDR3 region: CAISESAQPYEQYF. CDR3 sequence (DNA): TGTGCCATCAGTGAGTCAGCACAGCCCTACGAGCAGTACTTC.

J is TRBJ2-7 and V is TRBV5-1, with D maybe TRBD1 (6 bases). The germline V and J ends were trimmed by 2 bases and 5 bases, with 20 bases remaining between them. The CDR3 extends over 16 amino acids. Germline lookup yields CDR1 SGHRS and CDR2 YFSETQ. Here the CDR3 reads CASSFGVIQGLDEQYF. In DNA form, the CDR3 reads TGCGCCAGCAGCTTTGGGGTTATACAGGGTCTCGACGAGCAGTACTTC.

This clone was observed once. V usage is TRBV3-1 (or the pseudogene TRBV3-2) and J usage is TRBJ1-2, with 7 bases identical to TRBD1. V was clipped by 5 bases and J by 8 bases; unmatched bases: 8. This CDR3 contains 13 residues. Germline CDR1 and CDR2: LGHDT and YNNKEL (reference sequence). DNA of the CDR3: TGTGCCAGCAGCACAGGGGTTCCAGAAGGCTACACCTTC. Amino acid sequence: CASSTGVPEGYTF.

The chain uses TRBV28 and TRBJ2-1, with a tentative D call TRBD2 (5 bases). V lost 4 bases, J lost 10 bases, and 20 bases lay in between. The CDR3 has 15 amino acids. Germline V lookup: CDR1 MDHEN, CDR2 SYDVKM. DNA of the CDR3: TGTGCCAGCAGTTACGGCGGAGAGAACGGGATAGAGCAGTTCTTC. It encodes CASSYGGENGIEQFF.

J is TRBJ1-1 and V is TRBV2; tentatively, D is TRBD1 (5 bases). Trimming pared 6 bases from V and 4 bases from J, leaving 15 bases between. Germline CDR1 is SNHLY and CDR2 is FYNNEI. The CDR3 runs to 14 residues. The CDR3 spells CASRASWGPTEAFF. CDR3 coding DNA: TGTGCCAGCAGGGCCTCTTGGGGCCCCACTGAAGCTTTCTTT.

CDR3 DNA: TGTGCCAGCAGCGAGCATCAGGGTTCCGGGGAGCTGTTTTTT. It codes for CASSEHQGSGELFF. The chain couples TRBV11-2 to TRBJ2-2; possible D gene TRBD1, 5 bases. Trimming pared 5 bases from V and 6 bases from J, leaving 13 bases between. This CDR3 has 14 residues. Germline V lookup: CDR1 SGHAT, CDR2 FQNNGV.

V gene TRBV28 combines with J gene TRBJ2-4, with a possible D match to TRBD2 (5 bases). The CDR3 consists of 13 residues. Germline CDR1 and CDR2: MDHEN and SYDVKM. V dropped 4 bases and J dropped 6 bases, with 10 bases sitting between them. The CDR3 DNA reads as TGTGCCAGCAGTTCGGACTTACGAAACATTCAGTACTTC. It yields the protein CASSSDLRNIQYF.

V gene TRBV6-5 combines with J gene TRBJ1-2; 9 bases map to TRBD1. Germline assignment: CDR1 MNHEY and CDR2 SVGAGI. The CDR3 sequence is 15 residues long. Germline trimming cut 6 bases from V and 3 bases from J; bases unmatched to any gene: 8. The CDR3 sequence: CASRPDRGEYYGYTF. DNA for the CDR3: TGTGCCAGCAGACCCGACAGGGGGGAGTACTATGGCTACACCTTC.

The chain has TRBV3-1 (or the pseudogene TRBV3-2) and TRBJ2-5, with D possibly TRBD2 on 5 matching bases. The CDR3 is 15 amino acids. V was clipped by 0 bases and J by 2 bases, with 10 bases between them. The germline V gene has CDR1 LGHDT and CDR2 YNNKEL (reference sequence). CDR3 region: CASSQDFLAQETQYF. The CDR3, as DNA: TGTGCCAGCAGCCAAGATTTCCTAGCTCAAGAGACCCAGTACTTC.